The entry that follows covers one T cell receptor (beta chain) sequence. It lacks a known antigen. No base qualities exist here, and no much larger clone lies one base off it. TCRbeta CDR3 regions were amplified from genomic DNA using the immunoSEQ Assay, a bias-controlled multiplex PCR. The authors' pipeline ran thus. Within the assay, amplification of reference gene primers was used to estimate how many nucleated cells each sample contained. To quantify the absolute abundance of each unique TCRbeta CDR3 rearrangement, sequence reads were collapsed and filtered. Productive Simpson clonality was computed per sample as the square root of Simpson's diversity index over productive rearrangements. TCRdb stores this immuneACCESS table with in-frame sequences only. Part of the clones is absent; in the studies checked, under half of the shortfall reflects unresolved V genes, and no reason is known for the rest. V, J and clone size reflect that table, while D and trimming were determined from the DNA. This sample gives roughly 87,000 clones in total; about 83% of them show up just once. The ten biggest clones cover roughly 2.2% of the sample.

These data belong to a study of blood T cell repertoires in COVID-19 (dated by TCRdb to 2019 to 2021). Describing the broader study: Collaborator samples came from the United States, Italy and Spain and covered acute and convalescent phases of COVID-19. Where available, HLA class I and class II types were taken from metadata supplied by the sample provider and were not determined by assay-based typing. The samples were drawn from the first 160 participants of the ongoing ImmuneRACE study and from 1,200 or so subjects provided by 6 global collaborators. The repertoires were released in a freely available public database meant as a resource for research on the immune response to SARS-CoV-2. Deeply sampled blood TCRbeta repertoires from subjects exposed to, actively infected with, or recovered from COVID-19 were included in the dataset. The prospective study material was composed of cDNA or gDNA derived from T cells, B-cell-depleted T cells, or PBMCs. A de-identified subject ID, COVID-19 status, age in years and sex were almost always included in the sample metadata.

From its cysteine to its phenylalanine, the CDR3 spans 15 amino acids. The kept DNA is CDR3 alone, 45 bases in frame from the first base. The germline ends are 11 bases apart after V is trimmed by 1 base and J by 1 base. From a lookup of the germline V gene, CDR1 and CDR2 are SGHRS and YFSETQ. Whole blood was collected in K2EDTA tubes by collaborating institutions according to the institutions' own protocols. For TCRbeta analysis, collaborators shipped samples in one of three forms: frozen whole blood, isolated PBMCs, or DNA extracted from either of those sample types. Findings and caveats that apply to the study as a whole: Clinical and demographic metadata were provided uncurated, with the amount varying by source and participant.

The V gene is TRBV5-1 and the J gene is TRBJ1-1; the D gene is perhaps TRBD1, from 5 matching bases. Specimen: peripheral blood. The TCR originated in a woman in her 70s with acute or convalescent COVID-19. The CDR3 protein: CASSLFGGENTEAFF. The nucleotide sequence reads TGCGCCAGCAGCTTGTTTGGGGGGGAGAACACTGAAGCTTTCTTT.